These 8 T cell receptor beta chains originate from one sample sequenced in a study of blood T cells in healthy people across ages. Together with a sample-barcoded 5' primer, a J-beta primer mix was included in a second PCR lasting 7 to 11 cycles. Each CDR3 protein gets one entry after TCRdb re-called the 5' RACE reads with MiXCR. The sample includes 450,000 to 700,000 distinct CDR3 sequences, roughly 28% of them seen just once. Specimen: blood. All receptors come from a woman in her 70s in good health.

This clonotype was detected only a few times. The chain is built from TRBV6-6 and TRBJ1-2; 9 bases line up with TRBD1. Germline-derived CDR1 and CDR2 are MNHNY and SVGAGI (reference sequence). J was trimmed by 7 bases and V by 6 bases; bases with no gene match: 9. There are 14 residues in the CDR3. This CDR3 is CASSDRTGVGGYTF. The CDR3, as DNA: TGTGCCAGCAGCGACCGGACAGGGGTTGGTGGCTACACCTTC.

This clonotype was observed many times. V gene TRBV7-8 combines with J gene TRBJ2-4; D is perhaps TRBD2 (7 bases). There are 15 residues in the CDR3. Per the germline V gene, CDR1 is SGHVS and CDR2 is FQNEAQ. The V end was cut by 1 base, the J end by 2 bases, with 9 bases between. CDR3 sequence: CASSLGGGTKNIQYF. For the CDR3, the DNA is TGTGCCAGCAGCTTAGGGGGGGGCACCAAAAACATTCAGTACTTC.

CDR3 sequence reads: CSVEGLAGAGELFF. The CDR3 DNA is TGCAGCGTTGAGGGACTAGCGGGGGCCGGGGAGCTGTTTTTT. V gene TRBV29-1 combines with J gene TRBJ2-2; 14 bases are a match to TRBD2. This CDR3 region has 14 residues. The ends lost 3 bases at V and 6 bases at J; junction bases unmatched: 0. Germline-derived CDR1 and CDR2 are SQVTM and ANQGSEA.

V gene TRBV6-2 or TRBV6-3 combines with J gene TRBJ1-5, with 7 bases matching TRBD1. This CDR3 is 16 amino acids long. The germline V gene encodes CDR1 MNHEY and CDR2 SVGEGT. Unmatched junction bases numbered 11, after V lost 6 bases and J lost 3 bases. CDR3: CASRPPDREDNQPQHF. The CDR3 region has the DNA TGTGCCAGCAGGCCCCCCGACAGGGAAGACAATCAGCCCCAGCATTTT.

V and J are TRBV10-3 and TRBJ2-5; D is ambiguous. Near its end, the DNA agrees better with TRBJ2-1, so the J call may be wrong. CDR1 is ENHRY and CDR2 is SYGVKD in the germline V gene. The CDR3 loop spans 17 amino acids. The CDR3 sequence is CAIRSKPETKNLNEQFF. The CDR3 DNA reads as TGTGCCATCAGGTCAAAACCGGAGACGAAAAATCTCAATGAGCAGTTCTTC.

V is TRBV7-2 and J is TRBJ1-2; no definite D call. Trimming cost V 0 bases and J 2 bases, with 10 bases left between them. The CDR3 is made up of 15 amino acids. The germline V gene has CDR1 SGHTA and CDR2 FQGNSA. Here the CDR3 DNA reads TGTGCCAGCAGCTTAGCGGACGCGGAGAACTATGGCTACACCTTC. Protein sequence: CASSLADAENYGYTF.

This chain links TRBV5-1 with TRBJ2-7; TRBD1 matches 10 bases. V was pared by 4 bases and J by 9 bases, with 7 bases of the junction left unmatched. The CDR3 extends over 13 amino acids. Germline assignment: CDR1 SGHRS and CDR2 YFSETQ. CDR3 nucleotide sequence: TGCGCCAGCAGCCTCGGGACAGGGGATGCGCAGTACTTC. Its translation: CASSLGTGDAQYF. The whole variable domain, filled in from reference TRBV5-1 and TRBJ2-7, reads KAGVTQTPRYLIKTRGQQVTLSCSPISGHRSVSWYQQTPGQGLQFLFEYFSETQRNKGNFPGRFSGRQFSNSRSEMNVSTLELGDSALYLCASSLGTGDAQYFGPGTRLTVT.

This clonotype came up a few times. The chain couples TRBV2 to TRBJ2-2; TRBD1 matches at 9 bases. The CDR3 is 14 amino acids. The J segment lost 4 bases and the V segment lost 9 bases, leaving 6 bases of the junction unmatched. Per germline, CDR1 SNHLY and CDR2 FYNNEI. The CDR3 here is CASSGTGFTGELFF. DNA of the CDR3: TGTGCCAGTTCCGGGACAGGGTTCACCGGGGAGCTGTTTTTT.